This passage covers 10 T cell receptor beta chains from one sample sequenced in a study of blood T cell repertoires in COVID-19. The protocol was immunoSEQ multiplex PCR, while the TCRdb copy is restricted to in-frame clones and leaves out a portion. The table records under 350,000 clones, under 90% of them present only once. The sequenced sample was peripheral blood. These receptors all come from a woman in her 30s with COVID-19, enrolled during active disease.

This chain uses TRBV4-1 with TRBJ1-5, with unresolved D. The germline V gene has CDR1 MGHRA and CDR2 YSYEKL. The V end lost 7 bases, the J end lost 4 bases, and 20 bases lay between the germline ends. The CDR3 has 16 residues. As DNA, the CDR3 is TGCGCCAGCACGCCGGTAGGAGGGAGCAGAAATCAGCCCCAGCATTTT. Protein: CASTPVGGSRNQPQHF.

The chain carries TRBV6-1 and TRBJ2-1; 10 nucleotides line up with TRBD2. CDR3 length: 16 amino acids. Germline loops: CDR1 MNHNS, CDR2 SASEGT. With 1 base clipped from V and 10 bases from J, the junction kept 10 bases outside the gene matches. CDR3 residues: CASSEDFSGGSREQFF. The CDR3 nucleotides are TGTGCCAGCAGTGAAGATTTTAGCGGGGGGTCTCGGGAGCAGTTCTTC.

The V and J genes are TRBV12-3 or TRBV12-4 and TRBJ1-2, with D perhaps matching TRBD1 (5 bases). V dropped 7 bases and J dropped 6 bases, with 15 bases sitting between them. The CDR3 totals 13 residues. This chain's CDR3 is CASNLGTYNGYTF. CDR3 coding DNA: TGTGCCAGCAACCTAGGGACTTATAATGGCTACACCTTC.

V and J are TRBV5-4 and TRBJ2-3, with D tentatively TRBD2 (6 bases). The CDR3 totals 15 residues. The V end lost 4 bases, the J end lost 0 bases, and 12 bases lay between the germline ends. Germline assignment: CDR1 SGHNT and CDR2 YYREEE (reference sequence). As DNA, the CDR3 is TGTGCCAGCAGCCTTAGCGGTTCTAGCACAGATACGCAGTATTTT. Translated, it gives CASSLSGSSTDTQYF.

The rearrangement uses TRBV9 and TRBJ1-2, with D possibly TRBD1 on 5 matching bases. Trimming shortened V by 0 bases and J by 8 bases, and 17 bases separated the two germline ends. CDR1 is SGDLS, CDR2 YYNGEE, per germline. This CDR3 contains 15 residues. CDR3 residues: CASSVAEGGAIGYTF. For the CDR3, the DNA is TGTGCCAGCAGCGTAGCTGAGGGAGGGGCAATCGGCTACACCTTC.

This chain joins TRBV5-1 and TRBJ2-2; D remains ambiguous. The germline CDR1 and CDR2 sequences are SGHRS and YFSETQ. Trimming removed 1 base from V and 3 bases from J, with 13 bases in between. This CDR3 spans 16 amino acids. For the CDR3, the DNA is TGCGCCAGCAGCTTGTTATGGCAGTTTGACACCGGGGAGCTGTTTTTT. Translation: CASSLLWQFDTGELFF. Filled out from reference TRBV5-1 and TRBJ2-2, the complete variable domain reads KAGVTQTPRYLIKTRGQQVTLSCSPISGHRSVSWYQQTPGQGLQFLFEYFSETQRNKGNFPGRFSGRQFSNSRSEMNVSTLELGDSALYLCASSLLWQFDTGELFFGEGSRLTVL.

The CDR3 DNA sequence: TGTGCCAGCAGCTTAGAGGTTGCGGGTTCACCCCTCCACTTT. Amino acids: CASSLEVAGSPLHF. V is TRBV11-2 and J is TRBJ1-6; D is undetermined. The CDR3 sequence is 14 residues long. V lost 0 bases to trimming and J lost 9 bases, with 9 bases between them. Germline CDR1 and CDR2: SGHAT and FQNNGV.

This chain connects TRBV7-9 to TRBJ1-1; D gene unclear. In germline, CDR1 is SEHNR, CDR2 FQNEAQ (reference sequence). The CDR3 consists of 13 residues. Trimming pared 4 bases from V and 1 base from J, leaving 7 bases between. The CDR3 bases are TGTGCCAGCAGCTCACAGCCGAACACTGAAGCTTTCTTT. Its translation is CASSSQPNTEAFF.

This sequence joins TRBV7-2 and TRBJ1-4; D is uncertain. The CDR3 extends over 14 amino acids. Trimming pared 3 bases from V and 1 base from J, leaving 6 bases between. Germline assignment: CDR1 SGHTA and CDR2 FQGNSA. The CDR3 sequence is CASSFRRTNEKLFF. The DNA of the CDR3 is TGTGCCAGCAGCTTTCGGAGAACTAATGAAAAACTGTTTTTT. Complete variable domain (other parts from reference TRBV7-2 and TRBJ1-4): GAGVSQSPSNKVTEKGKDVELRCDPISGHTALYWYRQSLGQGLEFLIYFQGNSAPDKSGLPSDRFSAERTGGSVSTLTIQRTQQEDSAVYLCASSFRRTNEKLFFGSGTQLSVL.

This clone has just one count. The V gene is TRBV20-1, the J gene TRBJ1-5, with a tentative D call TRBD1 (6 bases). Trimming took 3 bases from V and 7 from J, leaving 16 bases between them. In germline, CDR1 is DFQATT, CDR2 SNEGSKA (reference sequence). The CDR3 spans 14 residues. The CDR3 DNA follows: TGCAGTGCTAGTATGGGGGGGGCAGGACAGCCCCAGCATTTT. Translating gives CSASMGGAGQPQHF.